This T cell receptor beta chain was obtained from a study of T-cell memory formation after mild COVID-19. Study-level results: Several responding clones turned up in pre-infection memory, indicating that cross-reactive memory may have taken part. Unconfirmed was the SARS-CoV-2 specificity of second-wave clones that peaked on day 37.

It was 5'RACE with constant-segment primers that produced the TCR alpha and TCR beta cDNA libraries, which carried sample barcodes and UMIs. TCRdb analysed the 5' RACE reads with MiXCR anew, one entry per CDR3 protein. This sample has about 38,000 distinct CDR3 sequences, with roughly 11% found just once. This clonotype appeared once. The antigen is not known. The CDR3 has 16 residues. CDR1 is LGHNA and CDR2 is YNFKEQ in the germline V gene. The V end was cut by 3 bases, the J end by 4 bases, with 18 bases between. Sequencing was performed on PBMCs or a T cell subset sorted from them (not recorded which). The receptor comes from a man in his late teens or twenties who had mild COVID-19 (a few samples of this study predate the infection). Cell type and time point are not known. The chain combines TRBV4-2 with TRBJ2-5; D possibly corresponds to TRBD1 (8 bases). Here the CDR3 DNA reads TGTGCCAGCAGCCATAGTAACAGGGGGGGTAGAGAGACCCAGTACTTC. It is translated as CASSHSNRGGRETQYF.